The 28 T cell receptor beta chains reported below all come from one sample, sequenced in a study of human T cells and chemical hapten exposure. TCRdb re-called the RACE reads through MiXCR, storing one row per CDR3 protein. Seen here are some 70,000 distinct CDR3 sequences, around 30% observed once, and the top ten hold about 9.6%. Time point here: patch test 1, 2 weeks after DPC sensitization. Treatment given: therapeutic diphenylcyclopropenone sensitization with weekly scalp DPC. Here the sequenced sample was whole blood, taken in connection with sensitization to the hapten diphenylcyclopropenone (DPC). These receptor sequences come from a man in his forties or fifties with alopecia areata. Some clones in this sample may be carry-over from other donors' samples.

This clonotype was seen only once. J is TRBJ2-7 and V is TRBV5-1; 9 positions agree with TRBD2. Trimming took 4 bases from V and 2 from J; bases not matched to a gene: 10. CDR3 size: 16 residues. CDR1 is SGHRS and CDR2 is YFSETQ in the germline V gene. CDR3 sequence (DNA): TGCGCCAGCAGCCCAGAGGGACTAGCTAATACCTACGAGCAGTACTTC. Encoded protein: CASSPEGLANTYEQYF.

The sample holds one count of this clonotype. The genes are TRBV5-4 and TRBJ2-3, with no clear D. Germline V gives CDR1 SGHNT, CDR2 YYREEE (reference sequence). This CDR3 spans 13 amino acids. Trimming took off 4 bases at V and 4 bases at J, with 10 bases between the two ends. The CDR3 coding sequence is TGTGCCAGCAGCGAACAGCGAGCAGATACGCAGTATTTT. Its protein is CASSEQRADTQYF.

This clonotype was seen only once. The rearrangement links TRBV7-9 to TRBJ1-1; D remains unclear. CDR3 length equals 12 residues. V lost 2 bases and J lost 1, with 2 bases in between. Germline CDR1 SEHNR, CDR2 FQNEAQ (reference sequence). CDR3 in amino acids: CASSLQNTEAFF. The CDR3, as DNA: TGTGCCAGCAGCTTACAGAACACTGAAGCTTTCTTT. Complete variable domain (other parts from reference TRBV7-9 and TRBJ1-1): DTGVSQNPRHKITKRGQNVTFRCDPISEHNRLYWYRQTLGQGPEFLTYFQNEAQLEKSRLLSDRFSAERPKGSFSTLEIQRTEQGDSAMYLCASSLQNTEAFFGQGTRLTVV.

This chain joins TRBV20-1 and TRBJ1-2; D possibly corresponds to TRBD1 (6 bases). V lost 3 bases to trimming and J lost 4 bases, with 15 bases between them. From germline, CDR1 is DFQATT and CDR2 SNEGSKA (reference sequence). The CDR3 runs to 14 residues. CDR3: CSASDRSQVYGYTF. The CDR3 DNA follows: TGCAGTGCTAGTGACAGGTCACAGGTCTATGGCTACACCTTC.

Only a few counts were recorded for this clonotype. The chain couples TRBV4-3 to TRBJ2-3; D is tentatively TRBD1 or TRBD2 (5 bases each). The germline CDR1 and CDR2 sequences are LGHNA and YSLEER. The length of the CDR3 is 14 residues. V lost 0 bases, J lost 5 bases, and 9 bases lay in between. The CDR3 sequence: CASSQDRGLDTQYF. CDR3 DNA sequence: TGCGCCAGCAGCCAAGACCGGGGCCTAGATACGCAGTATTTT.

This clonotype was counted only a few times. This chain links TRBV7-3 with TRBJ2-1; D possibly corresponds to TRBD2 (5 bases). The CDR3 contains 13 residues. Germline V gene lookup returns CDR1 SGHTA and CDR2 FQGTGA. Deletions cut 0 bases from V and 8 bases from J, with 8 bases between. CDR3 loop: CASSLTSGDEQFF. CDR3 sequence (DNA): TGTGCCAGCAGCTTAACATCCGGGGATGAGCAGTTCTTC.

This clonotype has more than one count but fewer than ten. V usage is TRBV24-1 and J usage is TRBJ2-1; D gene uncertain. The CDR3 totals 17 residues. V dropped 6 bases and J dropped 0 bases, with 17 bases sitting between them. Germline values: CDR1 KGHDR, CDR2 SFDVKD. CDR3 nucleotide sequence: TGTGCCACCAGTTCGATCTTTTCAGGAAGCTCCTACAATGAGCAGTTCTTC. Its protein is CATSSIFSGSSYNEQFF.

The chain carries TRBV20-1 and TRBJ2-6; 7 nucleotides match TRBD1. Trimming at V came to 7 bases and at J to 2 bases, leaving 5 bases not matched to a gene. CDR3 length equals 14 residues. Germline values: CDR1 DFQATT, CDR2 SNEGSKA (reference sequence). CDR3 bases: TGCAGTGGAACAGGGGATCCTGGGGCCAACGTCCTGACTTTC. Its translation: CSGTGDPGANVLTF.

This CDR3 reads CSARDQRRAYLHNEQFF. CDR3 nucleotide sequence: TGCAGTGCTAGAGATCAAAGGAGAGCATACTTACACAATGAGCAGTTCTTC. The V gene is TRBV20-1, the J gene TRBJ2-1; D not resolved. Germline values: CDR1 DFQATT, CDR2 SNEGSKA (reference sequence). The length of the CDR3 is 17 residues. Trimming took 0 bases from V and 5 from J, leaving 20 bases between them.

This clonotype showed up just a few times. The CDR3, as DNA: TGCAGTGCTAGTTACGGGTGGGGCAAAAACATTCAGTACTTC. As protein: CSASYGWGKNIQYF. The J gene is TRBJ2-4, the V gene TRBV20-1; D remains unclear. Trimming removed 3 bases from V and 3 bases from J, with 12 bases in between. CDR3 size: 14 residues. The germline V gene has CDR1 DFQATT and CDR2 SNEGSKA (reference sequence).

The chain combines TRBV7-2 with TRBJ2-4; TRBD2 is a possible D gene (6 bases). The V and J ends lost 1 base and 8 bases respectively, with 12 bases between them. Germline CDR1 is SGHTA and CDR2 is FQGNSA. The CDR3 is 14 residues long. For the CDR3, the DNA is TGTGCCAGCAGCTTAGTCCTAGCGAAGGACATTCAGTACTTC. It specifies CASSLVLAKDIQYF.

V gene TRBV27 combines with J gene TRBJ2-6; 7 bases line up with TRBD1. The V gene's germline CDR1 is MNHEY and CDR2 SMNVEV (reference sequence). Trimming removed 6 bases from V and 0 bases from J; junction bases left unmatched: 17. The CDR3 covers 20 residues. DNA of the CDR3: TGTGCCAGCAGCGCAACGCTCCGGGACAGTCCAAACTCTGGGGCCAACGTCCTGACTTTC. Protein product: CASSATLRDSPNSGANVLTF.

This clonotype turned up a few times. The chain links TRBV10-3 to TRBJ2-1; 7 positions match TRBD2. The CDR3 covers 14 residues. Germline CDR1 and CDR2: ENHRY and SYGVKD. The V and J ends lost 4 bases and 4 bases, in that order; junction bases with no gene match: 4. The CDR3 is CAISGGTIYNEQFF. Written as DNA, the CDR3 is TGTGCCATCAGTGGAGGGACTATTTACAATGAGCAGTTCTTC.

This clonotype was seen a handful of times. The chain links TRBV15 to TRBJ2-1; 9 bases align to TRBD2. Unmatched junction bases numbered 1, after V lost 0 bases and J lost 4 bases. This CDR3 contains 15 residues. Germline CDR1 and CDR2: LNHNV and YYDKDF (reference sequence). CDR3 DNA: TGTGCCACCAGCAGAGATCTAGCGGGATACAATGAGCAGTTCTTC. Translation gives CATSRDLAGYNEQFF. The full variable domain, rest sourced from reference TRBV15 and TRBJ2-1, is DAMVIQNPRYQVTQFGKPVTLSCSQTLNHNVMYWYQQKSSQAPKLLFHYYDKDFNNEADTPDNFQSRRPNTSFCFLDIRSPGLGDTAMYLCATSRDLAGYNEQFFGPGTRLTVL.

This clonotype was detected a few times. The gene calls are TRBV30 and TRBJ2-7, with D maybe TRBD1 (6 bases). This CDR3 region has 16 residues. CDR1 and CDR2 from the germline V gene are GTSNPN and SVGIG (reference sequence). The V gene lost 4 bases and the J gene lost 4 bases, with 23 bases spanning the gap. Written as DNA, the CDR3 is TGTGCCTGGAATAAGGTGGGACATCAAGCGTGGTACGAGCAGTACTTC. Encoded protein: CAWNKVGHQAWYEQYF.

This chain uses TRBV4-3 with TRBJ2-5; D call uncertain. V was clipped by 1 base and J by 5 bases, with 8 bases between them. This CDR3 comprises 13 residues. CDR1 and CDR2 (germline): LGHNA, YSLEER. Written as DNA, the CDR3 is TGCGCCAGCAGCCAAGGGCCTTCGGAGACCCAGTACTTC. Protein: CASSQGPSETQYF.

V usage is TRBV18 and J usage is TRBJ1-1; D gene unclear. Trimming removed 1 base from V and 3 bases from J, with 18 bases in between. The CDR3 has 17 residues. Germline lookup yields CDR1 KGHSH and CDR2 LQKENI. In nucleotides, the CDR3 is TGTGCCAGCTCACCACGGTGGGCCAGCGGAGGAGACACTGAAGCTTTCTTT. It translates to CASSPRWASGGDTEAFF.

This rearrangement joins TRBV28 to TRBJ1-1, with D unclear. Germline CDR1 MDHEN, CDR2 SYDVKM. Between the trimmed V and J ends, which lost 3 bases and 6 bases, there was a span of 5 bases. CDR3 length: 11 amino acids. The CDR3, as DNA: TGTGCCAGCAGTTTGTATGCTGAAGCTTTCTTT. It specifies CASSLYAEAFF.

The chain joins TRBV28 to TRBJ2-5; D call uncertain. Germline V gene lookup returns CDR1 MDHEN and CDR2 SYDVKM. CDR3 length: 12 amino acids. Trimming removed 6 bases from V and 4 bases from J, with 9 bases in between. The CDR3 is CASSSQVETQYF. The CDR3 DNA reads TGTGCCAGCAGCTCTCAGGTAGAGACCCAGTACTTC.

The chain's CDR3 is CASSQGAGYEQYF. The CDR3 DNA follows: TGCGCCAGCAGCCAAGGTGCTGGTTACGAGCAGTACTTC. The chain recombines TRBV4-1 with TRBJ2-7; D ambiguous. This CDR3 spans 13 amino acids. CDR1 and CDR2 from the germline V gene are MGHRA and YSYEKL. The V end was cut by 1 base, the J end by 4 bases, with 8 bases between.

This clonotype showed up just a few times. This sequence joins TRBV2 and TRBJ2-2; D could derive from TRBD1 or TRBD2 (5 bases each). The V gene lost 8 bases and the J gene lost 3 bases, with 16 bases spanning the gap. CDR3 size: 15 residues. Germline CDR1 is SNHLY and CDR2 is FYNNEI. The CDR3 here is CASSSPGTDTGELFF. DNA of the CDR3: TGTGCCAGCTCTTCCCCGGGGACGGACACCGGGGAGCTGTTTTTT. Combining the CDR3 with reference TRBV2 and TRBJ2-2 gives the whole variable domain EPEVTQTPSHQVTQMGQEVILRCVPISNHLYFYWYRQILGQKVEFLVSFYNNEISEKSEIFDDQFSVERPDGSNFTLKIRSTKLEDSAMYFCASSSPGTDTGELFFGEGSRLTVL.

There are a few counts of this clonotype. J is TRBJ2-1 and V is TRBV28; the match to TRBD1 covers 7 bases. V shed 5 bases, J shed 0 bases, and the junction held 7 bases outside the gene matches. Germline V gene data show CDR1 as MDHEN and CDR2 as SYDVKM. The CDR3 extends over 16 amino acids. The CDR3 region is CASSPGQASSYNEQFF. In DNA form, the CDR3 reads TGTGCCAGCAGTCCCGGACAGGCAAGCTCCTACAATGAGCAGTTCTTC.

This clonotype was detected a few times. The chain uses TRBV5-1 and TRBJ1-3, with 7 bases fitting TRBD1. Germline V gene lookup returns CDR1 SGHRS and CDR2 YFSETQ. V lost 0 bases, J lost 0 bases, and 6 bases stayed unmatched. This CDR3 region has 17 residues. CDR3: CASSLDNRGGSGNTIYF. The CDR3 nucleotides are TGCGCCAGCAGCTTGGACAACAGGGGTGGCTCTGGAAACACCATATATTTT.

The chain is built from TRBV7-6 and TRBJ2-1; D unclear. Germline lookup yields CDR1 SGHVS and CDR2 FNYEAQ. V dropped 6 bases and J dropped 7 bases, with 13 bases sitting between them. This CDR3 spans 13 amino acids. CDR3 sequence reads: CASSSGHANEQFF. The CDR3 DNA follows: TGTGCCAGCAGTTCCGGGCATGCGAATGAGCAGTTCTTC.

The V call is TRBV5-6, the J call TRBJ1-2; D gene unclear. CDR3 length equals 14 residues. Per germline, CDR1 SGHDT and CDR2 YYEEEE. V lost 0 bases, J lost 1 base, and 7 bases lay in between. Written as DNA, the CDR3 is TGTGCCAGCAGCTTGGGGCAGAGTAACTATGGCTACACCTTC. This gives the protein CASSLGQSNYGYTF.

This chain links TRBV7-9 with TRBJ2-6, with D possibly TRBD2 on 5 matching bases. This CDR3 contains 15 residues. V was clipped by 1 base and J by 4 bases, with 8 bases between them. The V gene's germline CDR1 is SEHNR and CDR2 FQNEAQ (reference sequence). Here the CDR3 reads CASSLDGVGANVLTF. DNA of the CDR3: TGTGCCAGCAGCTTAGACGGGGTCGGGGCCAACGTCCTGACTTTC.

This clonotype was recorded a few times. CDR3 loop: CASSLGADGSGNTIYF. The CDR3 region has the DNA TGCGCCAGCAGCTTGGGGGCGGACGGCTCTGGAAACACCATATATTTT. The rearrangement joins TRBV5-1 to TRBJ1-3; no clear D. V lost 0 bases, J lost 0 bases, and 10 bases lay in between. The germline V gene has CDR1 SGHRS and CDR2 YFSETQ. CDR3 size: 16 residues. The full variable domain, rest sourced from reference TRBV5-1 and TRBJ1-3, is KAGVTQTPRYLIKTRGQQVTLSCSPISGHRSVSWYQQTPGQGLQFLFEYFSETQRNKGNFPGRFSGRQFSNSRSEMNVSTLELGDSALYLCASSLGADGSGNTIYFGEGSWLTVV.

There are a few counts of this clonotype. The rearrangement uses TRBV6-5 and TRBJ2-6; D is unresolved. The CDR3 is made up of 14 amino acids. The V and J ends lost 8 bases and 0 bases respectively, with 8 bases between them. CDR1 is MNHEY, CDR2 SVGAGI, per germline. The CDR3 coding sequence is TGTGCCAGCCTGGGATCCTCTGGGGCCAACGTCCTGACTTTC. It encodes CASLGSSGANVLTF.